This T cell receptor (beta chain) originates from a study of CD8 T cells in Susac syndrome. Trimming took 2 bases from V and 2 from J; bases not matched to a gene: 7. In germline, CDR1 is MDHEN, CDR2 SYDVKM. This CDR3 is built from 16 residues. RNA totalling about 0.5 to 1 ug underwent reverse transcription with random hexamers. TCRdb re-called the immunoSEQ multiplex PCR reads with MiXCR, one entry per CDR3 protein. The data show approximately 220,000 distinct CDR3 sequences, 92% seen once. The chain has TRBV28 and TRBJ2-3; 7 positions match TRBD2. The clonotype comes from a human donor with multiple sclerosis. The source material was CD8+ T cells from PBMCs. CDR3 in amino acids: CASSLRASGPTDTQYF. As DNA, the CDR3 is TGTGCCAGCAGTTTAAGGGCTAGCGGTCCCACAGATACGCAGTATTTT.